This TCR beta chain was observed in a study of shared clonotypes between healthy human individuals. Trimming removed 4 bases from V and 6 bases from J, with 10 bases in between. Germline CDR1 MNHEY, CDR2 SMNVEV (reference sequence). This CDR3 contains 12 residues. Some 30,000 T cell genomes, or about 0.2 ug DNA, went into the sorted-subset replicate PCRs. Profiled with immunoSEQ multiplex PCR; TCRdb holds only in-frame clones, not every one. The sample holds about 2.2 million clones; about 94% are singletons and the top ten take around 1.8%. Naive CD8 cells comprised CD45RO-negative, CCR7-positively selected cells, excluding terminally differentiated effector memory CD45RA+ cells.

The sample comprised naive CD8+ T cells from PBMCs. This chain links TRBV27 with TRBJ2-7; the D is unclear. The receptor was derived from a man aged 18 to 30 in good health. Some clones in this sample may be carry-over from other donors' samples. The CDR3 sequence is CASSSHRSEQYF. DNA for the CDR3: TGTGCCAGCAGTTCTCACAGATCCGAGCAGTACTTC.